This paragraph covers one T cell receptor beta chain sequence. This clone was seen only once. The antigen it recognizes is unknown. Qualities for individual bases were not recorded, and no much larger clone is one base off. This sample is part of a study of T cell responses to AZD1222 COVID-19 vaccine (dated by TCRdb to the early 2020s). The study in broad terms: AZD1222 recipients given second doses at about 4 weeks or at about 12 weeks were pooled, since spike-specific TCR depth and breadth were not found to differ between the two schedules. TCR sequencing covered about 230 trial participants: some 210 given two doses of AZD1222 and 26 given two doses of MenACWY control vaccine. Trial participants were enrolled by age into 18-55, 56-69 and 70-plus year subgroups, with around 150, 28 and 57 TCR-sequenced participants respectively.

The sample's time point label, in plain terms: baseline before first vaccination. The vaccinee samples were drawn from two UK trials, COV001 and COV002, one of which was a single-blind randomized controlled phase 2/3 trial testing AZD1222 (ChAdOx1 nCoV-19) in healthy adults. For TCRbeta chain sequencing, PBMC samples from trial participants were taken at day 0 and at day 28 after the second dose. V gives up 2 bases and J gives up 4 bases, and the segment between their germline ends measures 8 bases. Via the germline V gene (reference sequence), CDR1 is SEHNR and CDR2 FQNEAQ. Inclusive of the bounding cysteine and phenylalanine, the CDR3 is 13 residues long. Only the CDR3 part of the read is kept: 39 bases, read in frame from the first base. Broad study findings and their caveats: Only six AZD1222 recipients were SARS-CoV-2 seropositive at baseline, limiting conclusions about previously exposed vaccinees. After two AZD1222 doses, spike-specific TCR breadth and depth were significantly higher than at day 0 and than in MenACWY recipients. In the small 56-69-year group, the increase in depth fell short of significance, most likely because of low power. The whole spike protein was spanned by vaccine-associated CD4 TCRs, and dominant responses were seen in regions 160-218 and 743-854. Nearly half of unique spike-specific TCRs reportedly recognized epitopes outside regions mutated in the B.1.351 and B.1.1.7 variants. Because no day 14 peak-response samples were available, the repertoires could be characterized only after the peak T cell response. Participants were mostly white British, with more females than males. The authors suggested clonal diversity may have been underestimated.

The CDR3 regions of human TCRbeta chains were subjected to immunosequencing. Per the source publication's procedure: Repertoire TCRs were checked for matches against a reference library of SARS-CoV-2-specific TCRs that had been generated using the MIRA antigen-specificity platform. Breadth was defined as the fraction of unique TCRs that were SARS-CoV-2-associated, and depth was defined as the fraction of total T cells that were SARS-CoV-2-associated. Each spike-specific TCR was assigned to its reactive spike region and to a CD4 or CD8 class using the MIRA data. Log10-transformed breadth and depth values were compared by one-way ANOVA with Sidak's multiple comparisons tests. TCRdb retrieved this table from immuneACCESS and kept in-frame rearrangements only. Not all clones are present; in checked studies, unresolved V genes account for under half, and no reason is known for the remainder. V and J calls and clone size follow that table, whereas D and trimming were derived from the DNA. In all, the sample holds roughly 130,000 clones, and 85% to 95% of those were seen once. The ten largest account for 6.6% of the sample.

The chain employs TRBV7-9 and TRBJ1-1; a tentative D match to TRBD1 spans 5 bases. This TCR derives from an adult in good health. The material was peripheral blood, obtained on day 0 of AZD1222 vaccination. In nucleotides, the sequence is TGTGCCAGCAGCTTATCCGGGACCACTGAAGCTTTCTTT. Its protein product is CASSLSGTTEAFF.